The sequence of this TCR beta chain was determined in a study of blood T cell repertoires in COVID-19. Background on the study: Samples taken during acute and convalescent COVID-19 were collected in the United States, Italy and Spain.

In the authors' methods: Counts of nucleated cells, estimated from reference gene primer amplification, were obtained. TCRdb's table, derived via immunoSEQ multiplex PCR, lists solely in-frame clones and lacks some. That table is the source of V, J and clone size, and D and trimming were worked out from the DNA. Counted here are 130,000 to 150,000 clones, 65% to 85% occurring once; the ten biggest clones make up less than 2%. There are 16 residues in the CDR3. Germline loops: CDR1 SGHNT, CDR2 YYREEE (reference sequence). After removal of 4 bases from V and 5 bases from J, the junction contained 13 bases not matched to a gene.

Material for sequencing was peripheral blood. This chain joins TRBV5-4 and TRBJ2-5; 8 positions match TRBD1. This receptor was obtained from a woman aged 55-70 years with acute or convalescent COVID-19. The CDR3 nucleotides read TGTGCCAGCAGCCTACCGGGACAGGCTGGACAGGAGACCCAGTACTTC. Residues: CASSLPGQAGQETQYF.